Listed below are T cell receptor beta chains from one sample, sequenced in a study of T cell responses to AZD1222 COVID-19 vaccine. The table came from immunoSEQ multiplex PCR; TCRdb's copy has only in-frame clones and leaves some out. The sample consists of about 140,000 clones, 85% to 95% of them appearing once. Sequenced here: peripheral blood, sampled on day 0 of MenACWY control vaccination. The receptors were sampled from an adult in good health. CDR3s include the opening cysteine and the closing phenylalanine or tryptophan. The D gene is left open where the match is weak. Not all rows give a size; the values are once, few, many and, for expanded clones, a class.

CDR3 DNA,CDR3 protein,V gene,clone size,J gene,D gene
TGTGCCAGCGGGACAGGGGGATCCTACGAGCAGTACTTC,CASGTGGSYEQYF,TRBV19,-,TRBJ2-7,TRBD1
TGTGCCAGCAGCCAAGGGAGGGGGCTGCCGAACACTGAAGCTTTCTTT,CASSQGRGLPNTEAFF,TRBV3-1/TRBV3-2,-,TRBJ1-1,TRBD1
TGTGCCAGCAGCTTACTCAGGGCAGGCAATGAGCAGTTCTTC,CASSLLRAGNEQFF,TRBV7-9,-,TRBJ2-1,-
TGCGCCAGCAGCTTAGATGCCTCCTACACTGGAAACACCATATATTTT,CASSLDASYTGNTIYF,TRBV5-1,-,TRBJ1-3,-
TGCGCCAGCAGCCTGGAGGCTGCTAGCGGGTCCTACGAGCAGTACTTC,CASSLEAASGSYEQYF,TRBV5-1,-,TRBJ2-7,TRBD2
TGTGCCAGCAGTAGTAGGGGCCAGACAGATACGCAGTATTTT,CASSSRGQTDTQYF,TRBV2,-,TRBJ2-3,-
TGTGCCAGCAGCTTAGGTGGGAGCTCCTATAATTCACCCCTCCACTTT,CASSLGGSSYNSPLHF,TRBV7-3,-,TRBJ1-6,-
TGCAGTGCTAGTCCATTTTTGACTACCACGAACGAGCAGTACTTC,CSASPFLTTTNEQYF,TRBV20-1,-,TRBJ2-7,-
TGTGCCAGCAGCTTAGTCTTAGGACTTGGCACAGATACGCAGTATTTT,CASSLVLGLGTDTQYF,TRBV7-2,-,TRBJ2-3,-
TGTGCCAGCAGCCCTTTACAGGGGGCGAGAGGGGACACTGAAGCTTTCTTT,CASSPLQGARGDTEAFF,TRBV14,-,TRBJ1-1,TRBD1
TGTGCCAGCAGCCCTACCGTTAATTCACCCCTCCACTTT,CASSPTVNSPLHF,TRBV3-1/TRBV3-2,-,TRBJ1-6,-
TGTGCCAGCAGCCAATACTTAGCGGGACGGAGCAACACCGGGGAGCTGTTTTTT,CASSQYLAGRSNTGELFF,TRBV3-1/TRBV3-2,-,TRBJ2-2,TRBD2
TGTGCCAGCAGCTTAGAAGTGGCCAGTTACAATGAGCAGTTCTTC,CASSLEVASYNEQFF,TRBV11-2,-,TRBJ2-1,-
TGTGCCAGCAGTTTGAGGCCCGACGCCGCCGCTTTCTTT,CASSLRPDAAAFF,TRBV28,-,TRBJ1-1,-
TGTGCCAGCAGCGTAGGACCCCCCGGGTATGAGCAGTTCTTC,CASSVGPPGYEQFF,TRBV9,few,TRBJ2-1,-
TGTGCCAGCAGCGTCGGGAGTTTCGATGAGCAGTTCTTC,CASSVGSFDEQFF,TRBV7-3,-,TRBJ2-1,-
TGTGCCACCAGCAGAGATCTGGGAGGAGGTGAGCAGTTCTTC,CATSRDLGGGEQFF,TRBV15,-,TRBJ2-1,-
TGTGCCAGCAGTCCTTCGCCCTACCCGAACACTGAAGCTTTCTTT,CASSPSPYPNTEAFF,TRBV28,-,TRBJ1-1,-
TGTGCCAGCAGCAGGGACTCGCCAGATACGCAGTATTTT,CASSRDSPDTQYF,TRBV12-3/TRBV12-4,-,TRBJ2-3,-
TGTGCCAGCAGCTTAAGAGGAAATGGGAACACTGAAGCTTTCTTT,CASSLRGNGNTEAFF,TRBV7-3,-,TRBJ1-1,-
TGTGCCAGCAGCTCCGGTGATTATAGGGCTTTCGGCTACACCTTC,CASSSGDYRAFGYTF,TRBV11-1,-,TRBJ1-2,-
TGTGCCAGCAGCCATGCGGCAGATACGCAGTATTTT,CASSHAADTQYF,TRBV3-1/TRBV3-2,-,TRBJ2-3,-
TGTGCCAGCTCACCGACAGACAGGGAAAACATTCAGTACTTC,CASSPTDRENIQYF,TRBV18,-,TRBJ2-4,TRBD1
TGTGCCAGCAGCTTTGGGGACAGATCTAACTATGGCTACACCTTC,CASSFGDRSNYGYTF,TRBV7-9,-,TRBJ1-2,TRBD1
TGTGCCACCAGTGATGCCGGGACTAGCGGGAGGGCCCAGTATTTT,CATSDAGTSGRAQYF,TRBV24-1,-,TRBJ2-3,TRBD2
TGTGCCAGCAGCCGGGCCCCCCAAGGCGAGCAGTACTTC,CASSRAPQGEQYF,TRBV9,-,TRBJ2-7,-
TGCGCCAGCAGCCCTTCCCATGGGGGTAACACTGAAGCTTTCTTT,CASSPSHGGNTEAFF,TRBV5-1,once,TRBJ1-1,-
TGTGCCAGCAGTCCCACGACCGGTAGCTCCTACGAGCAGTACTTC,CASSPTTGSSYEQYF,TRBV6-5,few,TRBJ2-7,-
TGTGCCAGCAGTCTACGGGGACAAACCAATAAGTCCCTCCACTTT,CASSLRGQTNKSLHF,TRBV28,few,TRBJ1-6,-